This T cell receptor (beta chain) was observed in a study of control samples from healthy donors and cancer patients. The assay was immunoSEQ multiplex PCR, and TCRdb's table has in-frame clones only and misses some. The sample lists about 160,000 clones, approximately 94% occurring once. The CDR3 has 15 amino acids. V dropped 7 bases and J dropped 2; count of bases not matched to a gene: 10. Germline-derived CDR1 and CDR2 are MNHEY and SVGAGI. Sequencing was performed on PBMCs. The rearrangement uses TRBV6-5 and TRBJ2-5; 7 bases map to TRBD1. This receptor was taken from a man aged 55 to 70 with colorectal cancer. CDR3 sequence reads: CASIAFWDSQETQYF. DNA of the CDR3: TGTGCCAGCATCGCCTTTTGGGACAGTCAAGAGACCCAGTACTTC.